This entry lists 25 T cell receptor beta chains sequenced from one sample in a study of read filtering for tumor transcriptome and immune sequencing. The library was built from 400 to 500 ng RNA with molecular barcoded adaptors for alpha/delta and beta/gamma chains. Each CDR3 protein is one row after TCRdb ran MiXCR on the reads. The data contain under 150,000 distinct CDR3 sequences, roughly an eighth of them seen just once; the ten biggest clones take up 8% to 9%. What was sequenced was a population of CD138-negative cells sorted from bone marrow. These receptors originate from a donor at least 40 years old with multiple myeloma.

This clonotype was observed at least ten times. This rearrangement joins TRBV6-1 to TRBJ2-2, with D maybe TRBD1 (6 bases). Germline CDR1 MNHNS, CDR2 SASEGT. V shed 5 bases and J shed 5 bases, with 15 bases lying between them. The CDR3 totals 15 residues. Here the CDR3 DNA reads TGTGCCAGCAGTTTCGGTGCAGGGGATACCGGGGAGCTGTTTTTT. Protein: CASSFGAGDTGELFF.

In the case of this clonotype: This may be a read error, as it is one base from a much larger clone. This chain uses TRBV7-8 with TRBJ1-1; 8 bases match TRBD1. V shed 2 bases, J shed 3 bases, and the junction held 2 bases outside the gene matches. Germline V gene lookup returns CDR1 SGHVS and CDR2 FQNEAQ. The length of the CDR3 is 14 residues. In DNA form, the CDR3 reads TGTGCCAGCAGCTTACCAGGGGGCGACACTGAAGCTTTCTTT. This translates into CASSLPGGDTEAFF.

This clonotype has a count of ten or more. The chain is built from TRBV5-5 and TRBJ2-7, with 10 bases lining up with TRBD2. Per germline, CDR1 SGHKS and CDR2 YYEKEE (reference sequence). The CDR3 spans 13 residues. The ends lost 6 bases at V and 4 bases at J; junction bases unmatched: 4. CDR3 in DNA: TGTGCCAGCAATCTAGCGGGAGTTTACGAGCAGTACTTC. Its translation: CASNLAGVYEQYF.

There are many counts of this clonotype. This chain connects TRBV7-9 to TRBJ2-7; D gene ambiguous. The germline V and J ends were trimmed by 4 bases and 2 bases, with 15 bases remaining between them. The germline gives CDR1 SEHNR, CDR2 FQNEAQ (reference sequence). CDR3 length: 15 residues. CDR3 residues: CASSSTVPTPYEQYF. In DNA form, the CDR3 reads TGTGCCAGCAGCTCTACTGTACCCACCCCCTACGAGCAGTACTTC.

This clonotype occurred many times. V usage is TRBV3-1 and J usage is TRBJ2-3, with D possibly TRBD2 on 5 matching bases. Per germline, CDR1 LGHDT and CDR2 YNNKEL (reference sequence). Trimming shortened V by 3 bases and J by 3 bases, and 16 bases separated the two germline ends. The CDR3 extends over 16 amino acids. In DNA form, the CDR3 reads TGTGCCAGCAGCCACACGAGGGTGGAATCAACAGATACGCAGTATTTT. This encodes CASSHTRVESTDTQYF.

The table lists this clonotype with many counts. The J gene is TRBJ2-2, the V gene TRBV12-5; the match to TRBD2 covers 9 bases. Germline V gene sequence: CDR1 LGHNT, CDR2 FRNRAP. V lost 3 bases to trimming and J lost 6 bases; unmatched junction nucleotides: 5. This CDR3 has 15 residues. In DNA, the CDR3 is TGTGCTAGTGGTTTAAGAGCGGGAGGACCCGGGGAGCTGTTTTTT. Its translation: CASGLRAGGPGELFF.

About this clonotype: A much larger clone sits a single nucleotide away, making a read error possible. The chain is built from TRBV6-5 and TRBJ2-1; the D gene is possibly TRBD1 (5 bases). Germline V lookup: CDR1 MNHEY, CDR2 SVGAGI. The CDR3 loop spans 16 amino acids. CDR3: CASSYYRTLGNNGQFF. The CDR3 DNA reads TGTGCCAGCAGTTACTACAGGACCCTAGGAAACAATGGGCAGTTCTTC.

There are many counts of this clonotype. The V call is TRBV3-1, the J call TRBJ2-5, with D uncertain. This CDR3 has 15 residues. Germline assignment: CDR1 LGHDT and CDR2 YNNKEL (reference sequence). V dropped 4 bases and J dropped 4 bases, with 16 bases sitting between them. The CDR3 DNA sequence: TGTGCCAGCAGCCCCCAGGCCTCTGGGGTAGAGACCCAGTACTTC. Translation gives CASSPQASGVETQYF.

This clonotype was counted at least ten times. The chain joins TRBV4-3 to TRBJ1-2, with unresolved D. V gave up 4 bases and J gave up 4 bases, with 10 bases separating them. Germline CDR1 is LGHNA and CDR2 is YSLEER. This CDR3 comprises 13 residues. CDR3 coding DNA: TGCGCCAGCAGCCTGGGTTGGGGCTATGGCTACACCTTC. Translating gives CASSLGWGYGYTF.

In this sample, this clonotype turned up many times. The genes are TRBV7-3 and TRBJ1-1, with 7 bases aligning to TRBD1. The CDR3 covers 14 residues. V lost 2 bases, J lost 3 bases, and 3 bases stayed unmatched. The germline CDR1 and CDR2 sequences are SGHTA and FQGTGA. Here the CDR3 reads CASSLDRVDTEAFF. CDR3 nucleotides: TGTGCCAGCAGCTTAGACAGGGTCGACACTGAAGCTTTCTTT.

This clonotype showed up just a few times. A much larger clone lies a single base off, so this may be a read error. The chain joins TRBV5-4 to TRBJ2-1, with 11 bases that match TRBD1. The CDR3 is made up of 14 amino acids. The germline gives CDR1 SGHNT, CDR2 YYREEE (reference sequence). The CDR3, as DNA: TGTGTCAGCTCGGGACAGGGGGGCTACAATGAGCAGTTCTTC. Encoded protein: CVSSGQGGYNEQFF.

In regard to this clonotype: A much larger clone differs by one base, so this may be a read error. The V and J genes are TRBV12-3 or TRBV12-4 and TRBJ1-1; D is uncertain. V was pared by 10 bases and J by 4 bases, with 16 bases between. CDR3 length equals 13 residues. In DNA form, the CDR3 reads TGTGCCAACTCTCGTTTGGGGAGCACTGAAGCTTTCTTT. It codes for CANSRLGSTEAFF.

A few counts support this clonotype. The chain employs TRBV18 and TRBJ1-1, with D possibly being TRBD1 (6 bases). V was trimmed by 5 bases and J by 4 bases, leaving 20 bases between them. The CDR3 has 16 residues. Per the germline V gene, CDR1 is KGHSH and CDR2 is LQKENI. In DNA form, the CDR3 reads TGTGCCAGCTCAGAAGGAATGAGGCAGGGGAGCACTGAAGCTTTCTTT. Residues: CASSEGMRQGSTEAFF.

The table lists this clonotype with many counts. The CDR3 region is CSVETGVLAGVDTQYF. The CDR3 region has the DNA TGCAGCGTTGAAACGGGGGTCCTAGCGGGAGTGGATACGCAGTATTTT. The chain uses TRBV29-1 and TRBJ2-3; 10 nucleotides agree with TRBD2. CDR1 SQVTM and CDR2 ANQGSEA come from the germline V gene. CDR3 length: 16 amino acids. The V segment lost 2 bases and the J segment 6 bases; nucleotides outside the gene matches: 11.

This clonotype was counted many times. Compared with germline, one end of the junction differs, possibly owing to a read error. The V call is TRBV6-5, the J call TRBJ2-3, with a weak D call TRBD2 (5 bases). The CDR3 has 13 amino acids. Germline-derived CDR1 and CDR2 are MNHEY and SVGAGI. In DNA, the CDR3 is TGTGCCAGCAGTAATAGCGACGTATCCCCGCCGCATTTT. Its protein is CASSNSDVSPPHF.

This clonotype was detected ten times or more. The V gene is TRBV5-1, the J gene TRBJ2-7; 7 bases are shared with TRBD1. This CDR3 has 16 residues. Trimming took 0 bases from V and 0 from J; bases not matched to a gene: 6. Germline V CDR1 and CDR2: SGHRS, YFSETQ. The CDR3 DNA follows: TGCGCCAGCAGCTTGGGTGGACAGGAGAGCTCCTACGAGCAGTACTTC. Translated, it gives CASSLGGQESSYEQYF. The entire variable domain, with the rest obtained from reference TRBV5-1 and TRBJ2-7, is as follows: KAGVTQTPRYLIKTRGQQVTLSCSPISGHRSVSWYQQTPGQGLQFLFEYFSETQRNKGNFPGRFSGRQFSNSRSEMNVSTLELGDSALYLCASSLGGQESSYEQYFGPGTRLTVT.

A few counts support this clonotype. A much larger clone differs from this one at a single base, so this may be a read error. The chain combines TRBV12-3 or TRBV12-4 with TRBJ2-1; a weak D match, TRBD2 (6 bases). The CDR3 has 13 amino acids. The CDR3 nucleotides read TGTGCCAACAGTTTTAGGAGGGAGGACGAGCAGTTCTTC. This gives the protein CANSFRREDEQFF.

In its sample, this clonotype was seen many times. The chain has TRBV7-9 and TRBJ2-7; 11 bases are a match to TRBD1. The CDR3 has 14 residues. The germline gives CDR1 SEHNR, CDR2 FQNEAQ (reference sequence). After removal of 4 bases from V and 5 bases from J, the junction contained 4 bases not matched to a gene. CDR3 DNA sequence: TGTGCCAGCAGCTCGCAGGGACAGGGGGACGAGCAGTACTTC. Its protein product is CASSSQGQGDEQYF.

This clonotype was seen just once. This chain links TRBV5-6 with TRBJ1-1, with D unresolved. The CDR3 runs to 13 residues. V shed 4 bases and J shed 4 bases, with 11 bases lying between them. The germline CDR1 and CDR2 sequences are SGHDT and YYEEEE. The CDR3 region is CASSNDKTTEAFF. Written as DNA, the CDR3 is TGTGCCAGCAGCAACGACAAGACCACTGAAGCTTTCTTT.

Only a few counts were recorded for this clonotype. A much larger clone lies one base from this, so it may be a read error. This chain uses TRBV13 with TRBJ1-1, with 9 bases matching TRBD1. The germline gives CDR1 PRHDT, CDR2 FYEKMQ (reference sequence). The CDR3 covers 15 residues. CDR3 in DNA: TGTGCCAGCAGCGCCCGACAGGGGGTGCGCACTGATGCTTTCTTT. Its translation is CASSARQGVRTDAFF.

The table lists this clonotype with many counts. The V and J genes are TRBV20-1 and TRBJ1-5; 9 bases match TRBD1. J gave up 3 bases and V 6 bases, and 9 bases lay outside the gene matches. In germline, CDR1 is DFQATT, CDR2 SNEGSKA (reference sequence). This CDR3 region has 15 residues. The CDR3 spells CSASVQGAYNQPQHF. CDR3 nucleotides: TGCAGTGCCTCCGTACAGGGGGCTTACAATCAGCCCCAGCATTTT.

This clonotype was recorded many times. CDR3 region: CASSLSDSNYGYTF. CDR3 DNA: TGCGCCAGCAGCTTGTCTGACAGCAACTATGGCTACACCTTC. The chain uses TRBV5-1 and TRBJ1-2; TRBD1 is a possible D gene (5 bases). Germline lookup yields CDR1 SGHRS and CDR2 YFSETQ. V lost 1 base, J lost 2 bases, and 9 bases lay in between. The CDR3 totals 14 residues.

In this sample, this clonotype turned up many times. CDR3 sequence (DNA): TGCAGTGCCGCTCTTTCTAGCGGGAGAATGAATGAGCAGTTCTTC. The encoded protein is CSAALSSGRMNEQFF. The rearrangement links TRBV20-1 to TRBJ2-1, with 10 bases lining up with TRBD2. The CDR3 loop spans 15 amino acids. Germline V CDR1 and CDR2: DFQATT, SNEGSKA (reference sequence). The junction had 12 bases not matched to a gene; V was cut back by 6 bases and J by 7 bases.

The table lists this clonotype with many counts. At one end the junction does not follow the germline gene, possibly because of a read error. The chain employs TRBV20-1 and TRBJ1-1; D uncertain. There are 15 residues in the CDR3. Germline-derived CDR1 and CDR2 are DFQATT and SNEGSKA (reference sequence). The CDR3: CSARVDQNFNTEALF. The CDR3 DNA is TGCAGTGCTAGAGTCGACCAAAATTTTAACACTGAAGCTCTCTTT.

This clonotype was observed a handful of times. The J gene is TRBJ2-5, the V gene TRBV20-1; TRBD2 matches 7 bases. From germline, CDR1 is DFQATT and CDR2 SNEGSKA (reference sequence). The CDR3 consists of 11 residues. V shed 3 bases and J 10 bases; nucleotides not matched to a gene: 5. The CDR3 nucleotides are TGCAGTGCTAGCTGGGAGGGATTCCAGTACTTC. This gives the protein CSASWEGFQYF.